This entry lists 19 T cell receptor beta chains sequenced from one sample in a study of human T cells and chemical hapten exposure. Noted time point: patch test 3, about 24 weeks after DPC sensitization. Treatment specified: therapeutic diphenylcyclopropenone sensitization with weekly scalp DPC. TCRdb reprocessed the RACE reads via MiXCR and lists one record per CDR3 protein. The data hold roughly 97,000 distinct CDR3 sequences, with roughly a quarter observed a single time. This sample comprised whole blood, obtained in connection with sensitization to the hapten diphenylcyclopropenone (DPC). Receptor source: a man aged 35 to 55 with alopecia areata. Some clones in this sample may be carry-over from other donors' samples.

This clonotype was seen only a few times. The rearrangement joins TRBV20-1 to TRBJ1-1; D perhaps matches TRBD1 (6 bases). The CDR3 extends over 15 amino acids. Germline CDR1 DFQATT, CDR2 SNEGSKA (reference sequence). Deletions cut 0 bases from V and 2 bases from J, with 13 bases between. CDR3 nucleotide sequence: TGCAGTGCTAGAGATGGGGCAGGGGCAAACACTGAAGCTTTCTTT. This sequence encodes CSARDGAGANTEAFF.

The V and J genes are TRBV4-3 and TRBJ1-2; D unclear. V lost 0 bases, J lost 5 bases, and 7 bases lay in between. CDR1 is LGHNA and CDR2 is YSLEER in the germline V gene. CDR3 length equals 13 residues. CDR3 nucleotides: TGCGCCAGCAGCCAAGAGGGCATATATGGCTACACCTTC. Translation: CASSQEGIYGYTF.

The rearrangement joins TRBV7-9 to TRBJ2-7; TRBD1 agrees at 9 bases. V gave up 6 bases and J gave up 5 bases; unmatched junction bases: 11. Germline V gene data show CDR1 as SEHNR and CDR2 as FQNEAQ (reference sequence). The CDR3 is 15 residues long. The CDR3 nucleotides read TGTGCCAGCAGTTTCGGACAGGGGACGTTCGACGAGCAGTACTTC. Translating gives CASSFGQGTFDEQYF.

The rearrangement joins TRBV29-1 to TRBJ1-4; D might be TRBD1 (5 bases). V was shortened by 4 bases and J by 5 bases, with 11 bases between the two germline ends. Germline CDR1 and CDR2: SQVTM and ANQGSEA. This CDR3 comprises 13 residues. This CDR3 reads CSVAGDANEKLFF. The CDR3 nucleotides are TGCAGCGTTGCGGGGGACGCGAATGAAAAACTGTTTTTT.

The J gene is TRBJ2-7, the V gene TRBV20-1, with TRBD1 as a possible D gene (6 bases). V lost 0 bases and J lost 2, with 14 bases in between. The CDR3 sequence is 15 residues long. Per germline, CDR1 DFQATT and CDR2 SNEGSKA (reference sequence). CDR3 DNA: TGCAGTGCTAGAGATTTCACAGGGCTTACCTACGAGCAGTACTTC. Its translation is CSARDFTGLTYEQYF.

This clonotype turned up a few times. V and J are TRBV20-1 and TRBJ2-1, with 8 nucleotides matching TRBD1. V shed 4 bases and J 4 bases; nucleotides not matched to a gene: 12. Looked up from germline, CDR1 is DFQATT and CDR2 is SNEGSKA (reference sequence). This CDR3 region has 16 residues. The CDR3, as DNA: TGCAGTGCTAAGAGGGGTGGGGACAGGCCTTACAATGAGCAGTTCTTC. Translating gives CSAKRGGDRPYNEQFF.

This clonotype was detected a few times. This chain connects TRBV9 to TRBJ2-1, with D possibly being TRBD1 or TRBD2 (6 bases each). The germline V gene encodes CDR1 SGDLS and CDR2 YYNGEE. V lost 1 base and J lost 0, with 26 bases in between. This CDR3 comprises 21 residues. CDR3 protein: CASSVSLGGRGHESSYNEQFF. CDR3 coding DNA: TGTGCCAGCAGCGTATCCCTCGGGGGCCGCGGGCACGAAAGCTCCTACAATGAGCAGTTCTTC.

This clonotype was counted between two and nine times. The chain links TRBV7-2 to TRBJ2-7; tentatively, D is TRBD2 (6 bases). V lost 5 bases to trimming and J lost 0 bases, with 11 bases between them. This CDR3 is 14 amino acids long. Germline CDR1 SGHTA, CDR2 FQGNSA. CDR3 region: CASSPTRGSYEQYF. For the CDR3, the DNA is TGTGCCAGCAGCCCGACTAGGGGCTCCTACGAGCAGTACTTC. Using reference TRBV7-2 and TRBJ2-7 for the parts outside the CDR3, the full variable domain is GAGVSQSPSNKVTEKGKDVELRCDPISGHTALYWYRQSLGQGLEFLIYFQGNSAPDKSGLPSDRFSAERTGGSVSTLTIQRTQQEDSAVYLCASSPTRGSYEQYFGPGTRLTVT.

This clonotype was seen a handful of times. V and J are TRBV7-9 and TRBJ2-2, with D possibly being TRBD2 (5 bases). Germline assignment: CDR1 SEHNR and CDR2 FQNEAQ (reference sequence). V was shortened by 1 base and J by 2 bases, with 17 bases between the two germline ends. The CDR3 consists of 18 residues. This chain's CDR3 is CASSLDMALADNTGELFF. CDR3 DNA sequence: TGTGCCAGCAGCTTAGATATGGCGCTAGCTGATAACACCGGGGAGCTGTTTTTT.

This CDR3 reads CSARPPSLAWNTGELFF. Here the CDR3 DNA reads TGCAGTGCTAGACCCCCCTCCCTAGCGTGGAACACCGGGGAGCTGTTTTTT. This chain links TRBV20-1 with TRBJ2-2, with D perhaps TRBD2 (6 bases). The V end was cut by 2 bases, the J end by 1 base, with 17 bases between. The CDR3 runs 17 residues. Germline-derived CDR1 and CDR2 are DFQATT and SNEGSKA (reference sequence).

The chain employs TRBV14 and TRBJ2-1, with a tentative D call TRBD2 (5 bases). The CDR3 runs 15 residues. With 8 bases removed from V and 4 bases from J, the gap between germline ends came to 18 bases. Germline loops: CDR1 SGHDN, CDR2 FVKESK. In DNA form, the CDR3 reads TGTGCCAGCGATGAGGGCGTTAGCCCTTACAATGAGCAGTTCTTC. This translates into CASDEGVSPYNEQFF.

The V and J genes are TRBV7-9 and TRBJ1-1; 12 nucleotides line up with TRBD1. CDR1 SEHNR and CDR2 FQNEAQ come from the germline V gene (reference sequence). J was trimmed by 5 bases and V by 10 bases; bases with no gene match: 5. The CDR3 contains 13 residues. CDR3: CAIGTGGATEAFF. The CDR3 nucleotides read TGTGCCATTGGGACAGGGGGCGCGACTGAAGCTTTCTTT. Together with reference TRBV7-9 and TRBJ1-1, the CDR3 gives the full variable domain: DTGVSQNPRHKITKRGQNVTFRCDPISEHNRLYWYRQTLGQGPEFLTYFQNEAQLEKSRLLSDRFSAERPKGSFSTLEIQRTEQGDSAMYLCAIGTGGATEAFFGQGTRLTVV.

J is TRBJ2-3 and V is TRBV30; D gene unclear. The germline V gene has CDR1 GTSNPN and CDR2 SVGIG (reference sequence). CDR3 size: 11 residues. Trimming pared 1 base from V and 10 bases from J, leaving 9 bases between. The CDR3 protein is CAWSAILAQYF. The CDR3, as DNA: TGTGCCTGGAGTGCAATACTCGCGCAGTATTTT.

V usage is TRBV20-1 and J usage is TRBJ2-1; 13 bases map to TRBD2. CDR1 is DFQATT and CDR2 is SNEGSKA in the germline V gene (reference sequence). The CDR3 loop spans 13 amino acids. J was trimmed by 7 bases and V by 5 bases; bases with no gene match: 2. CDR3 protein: CSAGLAGENEQFF. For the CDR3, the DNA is TGCAGTGCTGGACTAGCGGGAGAGAATGAGCAGTTCTTC.

This CDR3 reads CASSQDWDTSGNTIYF. CDR3 DNA sequence: TGCGCCAGCAGCCAAGATTGGGACACCTCTGGAAACACCATATATTTT. This rearrangement joins TRBV4-1 to TRBJ1-3; TRBD1 might be the D (6 bases). V was cut by 0 bases and J by 0 bases, with 9 bases left in between. The CDR3 spans 16 residues. Germline CDR1 MGHRA, CDR2 YSYEKL.

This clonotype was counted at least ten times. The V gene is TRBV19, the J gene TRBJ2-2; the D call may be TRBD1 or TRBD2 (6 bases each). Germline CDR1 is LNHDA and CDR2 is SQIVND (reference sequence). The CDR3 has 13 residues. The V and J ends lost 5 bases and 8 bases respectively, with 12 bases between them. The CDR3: CASSRGGLGELFF. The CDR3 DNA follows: TGTGCCAGTAGTCGAGGGGGGTTGGGGGAGCTGTTTTTT.

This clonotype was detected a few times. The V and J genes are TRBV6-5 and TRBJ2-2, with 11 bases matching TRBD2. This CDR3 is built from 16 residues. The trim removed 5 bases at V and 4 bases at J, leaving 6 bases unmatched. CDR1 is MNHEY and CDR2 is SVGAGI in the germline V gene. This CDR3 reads CASSNLAGGITGELFF. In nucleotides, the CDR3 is TGTGCCAGCAGTAACCTAGCGGGAGGCATCACCGGGGAGCTGTTTTTT.

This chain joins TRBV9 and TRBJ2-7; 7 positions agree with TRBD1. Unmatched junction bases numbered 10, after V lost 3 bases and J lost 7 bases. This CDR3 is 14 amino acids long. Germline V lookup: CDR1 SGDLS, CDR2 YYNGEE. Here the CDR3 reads CASSAQGQTFEQYF. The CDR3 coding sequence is TGTGCCAGCAGCGCCCAGGGACAGACCTTTGAGCAGTACTTC.

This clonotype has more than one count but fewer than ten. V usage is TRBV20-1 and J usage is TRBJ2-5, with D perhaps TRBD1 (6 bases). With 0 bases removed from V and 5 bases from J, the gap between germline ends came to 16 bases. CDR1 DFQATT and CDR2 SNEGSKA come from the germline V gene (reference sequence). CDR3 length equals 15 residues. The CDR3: CSARERGKARETQYF. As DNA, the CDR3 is TGCAGTGCTAGAGAAAGGGGGAAAGCTCGGGAGACCCAGTACTTC.